This T cell receptor beta chain emerged from a study of coeliac disease. Overall study: Each coeliac patient was active, refractory type I, or diet-controlled. Regarding the study as a whole: The authors considered this approach unsuitable for unbiased detection of gliadin-specific T cells.

V gave up 1 base and J gave up 2 bases, with 9 bases separating them. The CDR3 runs 15 residues. CDR1 and CDR2 (germline): SEHNR, FQNEAQ (reference sequence). This clone was detected only once. Its matching antigen is unknown. Generated by immunoSEQ multiplex PCR, the TCRdb table keeps only in-frame clones and is missing some. Of about 5,400 clones detected, 50% to 70% appear once; the ten largest clones hold approximately 6.5%. The chain couples TRBV7-9 to TRBJ2-1, with D unclear. Sequencing was performed on intraepithelial lymphocytes from the gut. The sequence was collected from a woman in her twenties or thirties with active celiac disease. CDR3 loop: CASSLVRSTYNEQFF. The CDR3 DNA is TGTGCCAGCAGCTTAGTAAGGAGTACCTACAATGAGCAGTTCTTC.